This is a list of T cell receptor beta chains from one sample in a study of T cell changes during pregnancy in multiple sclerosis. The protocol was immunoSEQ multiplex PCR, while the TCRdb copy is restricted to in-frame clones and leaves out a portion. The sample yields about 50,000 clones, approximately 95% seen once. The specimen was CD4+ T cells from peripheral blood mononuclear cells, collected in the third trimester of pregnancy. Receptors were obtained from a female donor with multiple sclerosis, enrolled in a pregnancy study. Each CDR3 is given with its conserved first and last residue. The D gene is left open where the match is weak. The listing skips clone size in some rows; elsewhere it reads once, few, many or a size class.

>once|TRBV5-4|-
CASSPPGRETNGYTF
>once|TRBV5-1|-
CASSLDNNEQFF
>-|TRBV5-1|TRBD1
CASSSQTGQPPGNTIYF
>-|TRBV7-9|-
CASSLGSGYTGELFF
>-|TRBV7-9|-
CASSLMGEGEAFF
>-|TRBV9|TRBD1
CASSLSTGLNNSPLHF
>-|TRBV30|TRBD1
CARRTGDDSPLHF
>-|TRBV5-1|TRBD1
CASSPGQDFNYGYTF
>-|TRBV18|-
CASSPPSGGYNEQFF
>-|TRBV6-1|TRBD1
CASRVRTGVITEAFF
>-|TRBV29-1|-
CSVFSQGFREQYF
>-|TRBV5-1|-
CASSSRTDTGELFF
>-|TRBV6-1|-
CASSETAGGVYF